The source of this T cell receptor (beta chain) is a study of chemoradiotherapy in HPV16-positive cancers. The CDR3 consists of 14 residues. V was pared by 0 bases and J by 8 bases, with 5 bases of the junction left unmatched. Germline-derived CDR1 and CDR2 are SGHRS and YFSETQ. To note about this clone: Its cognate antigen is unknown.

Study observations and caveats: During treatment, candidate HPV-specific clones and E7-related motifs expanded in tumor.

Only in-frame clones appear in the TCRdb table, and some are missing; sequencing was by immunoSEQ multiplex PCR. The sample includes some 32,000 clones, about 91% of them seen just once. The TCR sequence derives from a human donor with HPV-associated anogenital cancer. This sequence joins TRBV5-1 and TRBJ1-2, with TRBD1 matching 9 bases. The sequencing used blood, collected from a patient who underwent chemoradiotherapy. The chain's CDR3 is CASSLEGQGRGYTF. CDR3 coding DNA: TGCGCCAGCAGCTTGGAGGGACAGGGTCGGGGCTACACCTTC.